The 25 T cell receptor beta chains reported below all come from one sample, sequenced in a study of blood T cell repertoires in COVID-19. Sequencing used immunoSEQ multiplex PCR; TCRdb keeps in-frame clones, though not all of them. The data hold 250,000 to 350,000 clones, with about 82% observed a single time. Sequencing input: peripheral blood. All receptors come from a woman between 50 and 59 years old with active or convalescent COVID-19.

This clone was observed many times. V usage is TRBV5-1 and J usage is TRBJ1-1; 11 bases are a match to TRBD1. Per the germline V gene, CDR1 is SGHRS and CDR2 is YFSETQ. This CDR3 is built from 16 residues. The trim removed 4 bases at V and 2 bases at J, leaving 7 bases unmatched. CDR3 in amino acids: CASSPGQGARNTEAFF. The CDR3 DNA follows: TGCGCCAGCAGCCCCGGACAGGGGGCTAGAAACACTGAAGCTTTCTTT.

The rearrangement uses TRBV10-3 and TRBJ2-6, with 10 bases fitting TRBD1. V lost 10 bases and J lost 1; bases outside the gene matches: 10. Germline CDR1 ENHRY, CDR2 SYGVKD. The length of the CDR3 is 17 residues. CDR3 sequence (DNA): TGTGCCACGGCTGTGGGGACAGGGGATTCTGGGGCCAACGTCCTGACTTTC. It yields the protein CATAVGTGDSGANVLTF.

The CDR3 sequence: CSVDTSGTDTQYF. In DNA form, the CDR3 reads TGCAGCGTGGATACTAGCGGCACAGATACGCAGTATTTT. V and J are TRBV29-1 and TRBJ2-3; TRBD2 agrees at 7 bases. The CDR3 length is 13 residues. V was clipped by 6 bases and J by 1 base; unmatched bases: 4. Germline V gene lookup returns CDR1 SQVTM and CDR2 ANQGSEA.

The V gene is TRBV28, the J gene TRBJ2-7; 10 bases match TRBD2. CDR1 is MDHEN, CDR2 SYDVKM, per germline. With V trimmed by 11 bases and J by 1 base, 5 bases remained unmatched. The CDR3 loop spans 13 amino acids. The CDR3 spells CAGSSGRSYEQYF. CDR3 DNA sequence: TGTGCCGGAAGTAGCGGGAGGTCCTACGAGCAGTACTTC.

J is TRBJ2-5 and V is TRBV3-1 (or the pseudogene TRBV3-2), with D maybe TRBD1 (6 bases). The CDR3 runs to 13 residues. Germline-derived CDR1 and CDR2 are LGHDT and YNNKEL (reference sequence). V shed 5 bases and J shed 5 bases, with 12 bases lying between them. CDR3 nucleotides: TGTGCCAGCAGCTCCGGACAGACGGAGACCCAGTACTTC. As protein: CASSSGQTETQYF.

This sequence joins TRBV7-9 and TRBJ1-3; unclear D gene. The germline gives CDR1 SEHNR, CDR2 FQNEAQ (reference sequence). CDR3 length: 14 residues. V gave up 5 bases and J gave up 4 bases, with 12 bases separating them. The CDR3 sequence is CASSPRAGGNTIYF. In DNA form, the CDR3 reads TGTGCCAGCAGCCCGAGGGCAGGAGGAAACACCATATATTTT.

The chain is built from TRBV7-2 and TRBJ2-7, with 8 bases aligning to TRBD2. The CDR3 has 16 residues. Germline CDR1 reads SGHTA; CDR2 reads FQGNSA. Trimming removed 2 bases from V and 1 base from J; junction bases left unmatched: 7. The CDR3 DNA is TGTGCCAGCAGCTTAATCTCGGTAGCGGGATCCTACGAGCAGTACTTC. Its translation: CASSLISVAGSYEQYF.

The chain combines TRBV10-3 with TRBJ1-5; TRBD1 agrees at 7 bases. Trimming at V came to 11 bases and at J to 3 bases, leaving 7 bases not matched to a gene. Per germline, CDR1 ENHRY and CDR2 SYGVKD. The CDR3 is 13 amino acids. This chain's CDR3 is CAARGLDNQPQHF. The CDR3 DNA reads as TGTGCCGCAAGGGGGCTGGACAATCAGCCCCAGCATTTT.

The genes are TRBV5-6 and TRBJ1-6; 9 bases agree with TRBD1. V lost 3 bases, J lost 0 bases, and 7 bases stayed unmatched. In germline, CDR1 is SGHDT, CDR2 YYEEEE. The CDR3 extends over 18 amino acids. The CDR3 is CASSWGQGSLSYNSPLHF. In DNA, the CDR3 is TGTGCCAGCAGCTGGGGACAGGGATCCCTCTCCTATAATTCACCCCTCCACTTT.

This clone was counted once. The genes are TRBV10-1 and TRBJ1-5; TRBD1 is a possible D gene (5 bases). Trimming took 9 bases from V and 0 from J, leaving 12 bases between them. This CDR3 has 14 residues. CDR1 is WNHNN and CDR2 is SYGVQD in the germline V gene (reference sequence). The CDR3 is CARAGRYSNQPQHF. CDR3 in DNA: TGCGCCAGGGCGGGACGTTATAGCAATCAGCCCCAGCATTTT.

CDR3 residues: CASSLGGDFQETQYF. The CDR3 DNA sequence: TGTGCCAGCAGCTTGGGGGGGGATTTCCAAGAGACCCAGTACTTC. The gene calls are TRBV5-4 and TRBJ2-5; D is perhaps TRBD2 (6 bases). The V gene lost 0 bases and the J gene lost 1 base, with 10 bases spanning the gap. Germline-derived CDR1 and CDR2 are SGHNT and YYREEE (reference sequence). This CDR3 is built from 15 residues.

CDR3 bases: TGTGCCAGCAGCTCACAACCGGGCAGGGTCGGTGAAAAACTGTTTTTT. This sequence encodes CASSSQPGRVGEKLFF. The V gene is TRBV11-2, the J gene TRBJ1-4, with D tentatively TRBD1 (5 bases). The V and J ends lost 4 bases and 7 bases respectively, with 19 bases between them. This CDR3 contains 16 residues. Germline V lookup: CDR1 SGHAT, CDR2 FQNNGV.

The chain employs TRBV5-1 and TRBJ1-6; 7 nucleotides agree with TRBD1. The length of the CDR3 is 15 residues. V lost 0 bases to trimming and J lost 8 bases; unmatched junction nucleotides: 5. The germline CDR1 and CDR2 sequences are SGHRS and YFSETQ. In DNA form, the CDR3 reads TGCGCCAGCAGCTTGGCCGGGACAGCGCATTCACCCCTCCACTTT. As protein: CASSLAGTAHSPLHF.

This clone showed up just once. The J gene is TRBJ2-1, the V gene TRBV2, with 7 bases aligning to TRBD1. The germline CDR1 and CDR2 sequences are SNHLY and FYNNEI. The CDR3 totals 14 residues. The trim removed 6 bases at V and 6 bases at J, leaving 8 bases unmatched. This chain's CDR3 is CASRRTGVSNEQFF. CDR3 bases: TGTGCCAGCAGAAGGACAGGTGTGAGCAATGAGCAGTTCTTC.

This clone was observed at least ten times. The chain combines TRBV3-1 (or the pseudogene TRBV3-2) with TRBJ1-5; D ambiguous. The CDR3 is 13 amino acids. V lost 0 bases and J 6 bases, leaving 6 bases between the germline ends. From germline, CDR1 is LGHDT and CDR2 YNNKEL (reference sequence). The CDR3 region is CASSQDTGQPQHF. The CDR3 DNA sequence: TGTGCCAGCAGCCAAGATACGGGTCAGCCCCAGCATTTT.

The rearrangement links TRBV7-9 to TRBJ2-5, with 10 bases that match TRBD2. The V segment lost 5 bases and the J segment 3 bases; nucleotides outside the gene matches: 12. This CDR3 has 17 residues. Germline CDR1 is SEHNR and CDR2 is FQNEAQ (reference sequence). CDR3 in DNA: TGTGCCAGCAGCCCTCGGCTAGCGGGAGTAGGGGAAGAGACCCAGTACTTC. Translation gives CASSPRLAGVGEETQYF.

The rearrangement joins TRBV2 to TRBJ1-2; 7 nucleotides match TRBD1. The CDR3 is made up of 14 amino acids. J gave up 1 base and V 4 bases, and 3 bases lay outside the gene matches. The germline V gene has CDR1 SNHLY and CDR2 FYNNEI. The CDR3 region is CASSANRGNYGYTF. The CDR3 bases are TGTGCCAGCAGTGCAAACAGGGGTAACTATGGCTACACCTTC.

This clone was seen more than once but under ten times. The J gene is TRBJ2-7, the V gene TRBV28, with 7 bases that match TRBD2. V lost 6 bases to trimming and J lost 12 bases; unmatched junction nucleotides: 17. Germline V gives CDR1 MDHEN, CDR2 SYDVKM. The CDR3 runs 14 residues. The CDR3 DNA reads as TGTGCCAGCAGCCTAATCGGCGGGAGTGGGGTTCCGTACTTC. It encodes CASSLIGGSGVPYF. The full variable domain, with the rest looked up from reference TRBV28 and TRBJ2-7, is DVKVTQSSRYLVKRTGEKVFLECVQDMDHENMFWYRQDPGLGLRLIYFSYDVKMKEKGDIPEGYSVSREKKERFSLILESASTNQTSMYLCASSLIGGSGVPYFGPGTRLTVT.

V usage is TRBV2 and J usage is TRBJ1-2; D is perhaps TRBD1 (5 bases). The germline V and J ends were trimmed by 7 bases and 0 bases, with 12 bases remaining between them. This CDR3 region has 14 residues. Per germline, CDR1 SNHLY and CDR2 FYNNEI. This chain's CDR3 is CASTPTVANYGYTF. CDR3 in DNA: TGTGCCAGCACCCCGACAGTAGCTAACTATGGCTACACCTTC.

This clone was observed a single time. The genes are TRBV5-1 and TRBJ1-4; TRBD1 might be the D (6 bases). The ends were cut back, 0 bases at V and 10 bases at J, with 13 bases in the middle. CDR1 is SGHRS, CDR2 YFSETQ, per germline. The CDR3 contains 14 residues. This CDR3 is CASSLEQGQGKLFF. CDR3 DNA sequence: TGCGCCAGCAGCTTGGAGCAGGGGCAGGGAAAACTGTTTTTT.

V usage is TRBV3-1 (or the pseudogene TRBV3-2) and J usage is TRBJ2-5; maybe TRBD2 (6 bases). Trimming left V 6 bases short and J 4 bases short, with 12 bases between. Germline CDR1 LGHDT, CDR2 YNNKEL (reference sequence). This CDR3 contains 13 residues. CDR3 residues: CASRPSGGETQYF. Written as DNA, the CDR3 is TGTGCCAGCAGACCCTCCGGGGGAGAGACCCAGTACTTC.

J is TRBJ1-5 and V is TRBV19; unclear D gene. The CDR3 runs 14 residues. Trimming left V 2 bases short and J 2 bases short, with 7 bases between. Germline values: CDR1 LNHDA, CDR2 SQIVND (reference sequence). The CDR3 protein is CASSISPGNQPQHF. CDR3 coding DNA: TGTGCCAGTAGTATATCCCCCGGCAATCAGCCCCAGCATTTT. The variable domain in full, completed from reference TRBV19 and TRBJ1-5, reads DGGITQSPKYLFRKEGQNVTLSCEQNLNHDAMYWYRQDPGQGLRLIYYSQIVNDFQKGDIAEGYSVSREKKESFPLTVTSAQKNPTAFYLCASSISPGNQPQHFGDGTRLSIL.

The chain uses TRBV5-1 and TRBJ2-1, with 12 bases matching TRBD2. CDR3 length equals 20 residues. The ends lost 4 bases at V and 5 bases at J; junction bases unmatched: 19. Looked up from germline, CDR1 is SGHRS and CDR2 is YFSETQ. CDR3 protein: CASSAPGLAGHPVNHNEQFF. Written as DNA, the CDR3 is TGCGCCAGCAGCGCGCCCGGACTAGCGGGACACCCCGTGAACCACAATGAGCAGTTCTTC.

The rearrangement joins TRBV9 to TRBJ1-2; tentative D call: TRBD1 (6 bases). Trimming cost V 0 bases and J 9 bases, with 18 bases left between them. There are 15 residues in the CDR3. Germline lookup yields CDR1 SGDLS and CDR2 YYNGEE. CDR3 protein: CASSVAPDRPGSYTF. The CDR3 region has the DNA TGTGCCAGCAGCGTAGCCCCTGACAGGCCTGGAAGCTACACCTTC.

The gene calls are TRBV19 and TRBJ2-7, with 7 positions matching TRBD1. The CDR3 spans 15 residues. V lost 6 bases, J lost 7 bases, and 15 bases stayed unmatched. CDR1 LNHDA and CDR2 SQIVND come from the germline V gene (reference sequence). The CDR3 is CASSRGQAPASEQYF. The DNA for the CDR3 is TGTGCCAGTAGCAGAGGACAGGCGCCTGCGAGTGAGCAGTACTTC.